This TCR beta chain is from a study of T cells in Graves' hyperthyroidism and ophthalmopathy. The source material, RNA transcripts, was used to amplify TCR beta CDR3 regions. The TCR CDR3 first-round RT-PCR relied on the HTBI primer set. TCRdb itself ran the multiplex PCR reads through MiXCR, one entry per CDR3 protein. Counted here are about 760,000 distinct CDR3 sequences, approximately 40% occurring once; the ten biggest clones make up around 32%. Newly diagnosed patients aged 18 to 65 had hyperthyroidism of under 2 months' duration. Diagnostic decisions used clinical symptoms, serum thyroxine and TRAb, thyroid ultrasound and orbital computed tomography. V was cut by 3 bases and J by 3 bases, with 12 bases left in between. CDR1 SQVTM and CDR2 ANQGSEA come from the germline V gene. This CDR3 spans 13 amino acids.

What was sequenced was blood. This TCR came from a woman aged 35 to 49 with Graves' hyperthyroidism. V gene TRBV29-1 combines with J gene TRBJ2-7; TRBD2 is a possible D gene (5 bases). In nucleotides, the CDR3 is TGCAGCGTTGACGACGGGGAAAACTACGAGCAGTACTTC. Translation: CSVDDGENYEQYF.